This T cell receptor beta chain stems from a study of T cell repertoires in cytomegalovirus infection. On the study more broadly: An indication of both CMV infection and matching HLA type came from public TCR beta signatures.

The V end lost 6 bases, the J end lost 1 base, and 12 bases lay between the germline ends. Germline CDR1 is SGHTA and CDR2 is FQGNSA. The CDR3 contains 14 residues. Findings and caveats of the study: Predominance within the ex vivo response was attributable to HLA-C-restricted CMV-specific TCR beta clonotypes. Cumulative frequency (of public TCR beta family members) identified carriers of CMV plus the relevant HLA.

This clonotype was detected ten times or more. Its antigen is still unknown. One entry per CDR3 protein results from TCRdb running MiXCR on the reads. The table has about 140,000 distinct CDR3 sequences, about 6.1% seen once. The sequence was collected from a human donor in good health (CMV status not recorded). Some clones in this sample may be carry-over from other donors' samples. Sequencing used PBMCs. The chain carries TRBV7-2 and TRBJ1-1; D not certain. This chain's CDR3 is CASRPGTRNTEAFF. The CDR3 nucleotides are TGTGCCAGCAGACCAGGCACCCGGAACACTGAAGCTTTCTTT.